This record concerns one T cell receptor beta chain sequence. The antigen is undetermined. The sample belongs to a study of cytomegalovirus exposure and HLA in healthy donors. In the study overall: Unique TCR beta sequences numbering 95 million to 130 million came from 150 million to 200 million T cells in an earlier analysis.

60 Vbeta and 13 Jbeta primers were used in PCR. Clones were sequenced by immunoSEQ multiplex PCR, and TCRdb holds only the in-frame ones, with some missing. The sample includes roughly 170,000 clones, over 70% of them seen just once. Study-level results: Productive status was seen about 87% or about 30% of the time for most TCR beta V segments in an earlier analysis. Most CMV-associated TCR beta chains were later found to appear HLA-restricted.

The TCR was taken from a woman aged 30 to 39 in good health and CMV-seronegative. The sequencing input was PBMCs.

CDR3 in DNA: TGTGCCAGCAGCTCCGGGGGGGCTGAGACCCAGTACTTC. The encoded protein is CASSSGGAETQYF. The chain carries TRBV7-6 and TRBJ2-5, with 8 bases aligning to TRBD2. The CDR3 runs 13 residues. Germline-derived CDR1 and CDR2 are SGHVS and FNYEAQ. Trimming at V came to 4 bases and at J to 5 bases, leaving 3 bases not matched to a gene.